This entry lists 21 T cell receptor beta chains sequenced from one sample in a study of blood T cells in healthy people across ages. Primed by a sample-barcoded 5' primer and a J-beta primer mix, a second PCR proceeded for about 6 to 11 cycles. TCRdb redid the calling of the 5' RACE reads with MiXCR, one entry per CDR3 protein. The table lists 1.5 million to 2 million distinct CDR3 sequences, approximately 39% of them singletons, with under 30% in the top ten. The specimen sequenced was blood. The receptors come from a human donor in good health.

The chain combines TRBV20-1 with TRBJ1-1; D call uncertain. The V gene's germline CDR1 is DFQATT and CDR2 SNEGSKA (reference sequence). The V and J ends lost 0 bases and 1 base respectively, with 9 bases between them. This CDR3 has 14 amino acids. CDR3 DNA: TGCAGTGCTAGAGATCTGTTCAGGAACACTGAAGCTTTCTTT. Amino acid sequence: CSARDLFRNTEAFF.

J is TRBJ2-5 and V is TRBV15; 7 nucleotides align to TRBD2. The CDR3 has 13 amino acids. The V gene's germline CDR1 is LNHNV and CDR2 YYDKDF (reference sequence). Trimming removed 9 bases from V and 1 base from J; junction bases left unmatched: 5. In nucleotides, the CDR3 is TGTGCCACTACGCGGGGGTTCCAAGAGACCCAGTACTTC. Residues: CATTRGFQETQYF.

The CDR3 is CSAMTGTEPYEQYF. The DNA of the CDR3 is TGCAGTGCTATGACCGGGACTGAGCCCTACGAGCAGTACTTC. The chain has TRBV20-1 and TRBJ2-7; tentative D call: TRBD2 (6 bases). This CDR3 spans 14 amino acids. V shed 4 bases and J shed 2 bases, with 15 bases lying between them. Per the germline V gene, CDR1 is DFQATT and CDR2 is SNEGSKA (reference sequence).

V gene TRBV20-1 combines with J gene TRBJ2-1; D unresolved. The V gene lost 1 base and the J gene lost 7 bases, with 20 bases spanning the gap. Per germline, CDR1 DFQATT and CDR2 SNEGSKA (reference sequence). The CDR3 runs to 16 residues. In DNA, the CDR3 is TGCAGTGCTAGAGGTGCGTGGGTAGCCTTTGGGAATGAGCAGTTCTTC. Protein: CSARGAWVAFGNEQFF.

This chain uses TRBV7-3 with TRBJ2-2; D tentatively reads TRBD1 or TRBD2 (6 bases each). V gave up 6 bases and J gave up 7 bases, with 18 bases separating them. The germline CDR1 and CDR2 sequences are SGHTA and FQGTGA. CDR3 length: 15 residues. CDR3 in DNA: TGTGCCAGCAGTGCATCGGGGGCCGGGAGCGGGGAGCTGTTTTTT. Translating gives CASSASGAGSGELFF.

This clonotype came up once. This chain connects TRBV20-1 to TRBJ2-7; D is possibly TRBD1 (6 bases). From germline, CDR1 is DFQATT and CDR2 SNEGSKA (reference sequence). V lost 5 bases and J 2 bases, leaving 13 bases between the germline ends. This CDR3 has 13 residues. The CDR3 sequence: CSAAAGATYEQYF. The CDR3 region has the DNA TGCAGTGCTGCCGCAGGGGCGACCTACGAGCAGTACTTC.

This clonotype was detected a few times. The rearrangement links TRBV2 to TRBJ1-2; no firm D call. The V and J ends lost 0 bases and 1 base respectively, with 9 bases between them. CDR1 and CDR2 (germline): SNHLY, FYNNEI. The CDR3 has 15 amino acids. The CDR3 sequence is CASSEAFSLNYGYTF. For the CDR3, the DNA is TGTGCCAGCAGTGAAGCCTTCAGCCTTAACTATGGCTACACCTTC.

The chain has TRBV29-1 and TRBJ2-7; 8 bases map to TRBD1. Germline V gene sequence: CDR1 SQVTM, CDR2 ANQGSEA. Trimming at V came to 7 bases and at J to 3 bases, leaving 8 bases not matched to a gene. This CDR3 contains 13 residues. In DNA form, the CDR3 reads TGCAGCGCCGGACAGGGTAAAAGCTACGAGCAGTACTTC. Translating gives CSAGQGKSYEQYF.

For this clonotype: The junction departs from germline at one end; a sequencing error may be responsible. The gene calls are TRBV7-3 and TRBJ2-3; D is perhaps TRBD1 or TRBD2 (6 bases each). Germline V gene sequence: CDR1 SGHTA, CDR2 FQGTGA. The CDR3 spans 15 residues. CDR3 coding DNA: TGTGCCAACAGCTTAATCGGGGGCGACACAGATACGCAGTATTTT. As protein: CANSLIGGDTDTQYF.

The rearrangement joins TRBV3-1 to TRBJ2-7, with D uncertain. There are 14 residues in the CDR3. V was shortened by 6 bases and J by 0 bases, with 12 bases between the two germline ends. Germline CDR1 is LGHDT and CDR2 is YNNKEL (reference sequence). This chain's CDR3 is CASSLGPISYEQYF. CDR3 nucleotides: TGTGCCAGCAGTTTAGGCCCTATCTCCTACGAGCAGTACTTC.

The chain joins TRBV12-3 or TRBV12-4 to TRBJ2-4; D is perhaps TRBD2 (6 bases). V lost 5 bases, J lost 7 bases, and 21 bases lay in between. The CDR3 extends over 16 amino acids. The CDR3 spells CASSPGGKEFWNIQYF. The CDR3 nucleotides are TGTGCCAGCAGTCCCGGGGGTAAGGAATTTTGGAACATTCAGTACTTC.

This clonotype was recorded a few times. V gene TRBV12-3 or TRBV12-4 combines with J gene TRBJ1-5; no clear D gene. CDR3 length equals 15 residues. Trimming left V 6 bases short and J 3 bases short, with 15 bases between. As DNA, the CDR3 is TGTGCCAGCAGGTACCAAGTAGGGCTCAATCAGCCCCAGCATTTT. Amino acid sequence: CASRYQVGLNQPQHF.

This clonotype was observed a handful of times. V and J are TRBV20-1 and TRBJ2-2; D may be TRBD2 (5 bases). The germline V gene has CDR1 DFQATT and CDR2 SNEGSKA (reference sequence). The CDR3 totals 16 residues. V was cut by 0 bases and J by 0 bases, with 11 bases left in between. The CDR3 here is CSARDRRRTNTGELFF. Here the CDR3 DNA reads TGCAGTGCTAGAGATCGGAGGAGAACGAACACCGGGGAGCTGTTTTTT.

The chain couples TRBV24-1 to TRBJ2-1, with a weak D call TRBD1 (6 bases). Deletions cut 7 bases from V and 9 bases from J, with 18 bases between. Germline V CDR1 and CDR2: KGHDR, SFDVKD. This CDR3 contains 14 residues. Written as DNA, the CDR3 is TGTGCCACCAGCCACCTGAGGGGGAGTGGTGAGCAGTTCTTC. Translation gives CATSHLRGSGEQFF.

This clonotype was found a few times. V is TRBV11-2 and J is TRBJ2-7, with a tentative D call TRBD1 (6 bases). Trimming stripped 4 bases from V and 2 bases from J, with 15 bases between. The CDR3 length is 15 residues. Germline CDR1 reads SGHAT; CDR2 reads FQNNGV. The CDR3 sequence is CASSSLTGFPYEQYF. CDR3 DNA: TGTGCCAGCAGCTCACTCACAGGGTTTCCCTACGAGCAGTACTTC. The variable domain in full, completed from reference TRBV11-2 and TRBJ2-7, reads EAGVAQSPRYKIIEKRQSVAFWCNPISGHATLYWYQQILGQGPKLLIQFQNNGVVDDSQLPKDRFSAERLKGVDSTLKIQPAKLEDSAVYLCASSSLTGFPYEQYFGPGTRLTVT.

The chain carries TRBV7-3 and TRBJ1-2; 9 bases agree with TRBD1. This CDR3 comprises 15 residues. V trimming: 2 bases; J trimming: 4 bases; junction bases outside the gene matches: 5. Per germline, CDR1 SGHTA and CDR2 FQGTGA. The CDR3 spells CASSLGQGRAYGYTF. The CDR3 nucleotides are TGTGCCAGCAGCTTAGGACAGGGGCGGGCCTATGGCTACACCTTC.

J is TRBJ2-4 and V is TRBV4-1; tentatively, D is TRBD2 (6 bases). This CDR3 contains 15 residues. Between the trimmed V and J ends, which lost 4 bases and 0 bases, there was a span of 10 bases. CDR1 and CDR2 (germline): MGHRA, YSYEKL. This CDR3 reads CASSLGRLAKNIQYF. Here the CDR3 DNA reads TGCGCCAGCAGCCTAGGGAGGCTAGCCAAAAACATTCAGTACTTC.

This clonotype was detected a few times. The V gene is TRBV7-2, the J gene TRBJ1-1, with no clear D. Trimming removed 1 base at V and 0 bases at J, with 15 bases between. The CDR3 runs 17 residues. Germline CDR1 is SGHTA and CDR2 is FQGNSA. The CDR3 spells CASSLESVGVMNTEAFF. For the CDR3, the DNA is TGTGCCAGCAGCTTAGAGAGTGTTGGGGTCATGAACACTGAAGCTTTCTTT.

The genes are TRBV2 and TRBJ2-7, with 7 bases fitting TRBD1. Trimming took 6 bases from V and 5 from J; bases not matched to a gene: 7. Germline V gene lookup returns CDR1 SNHLY and CDR2 FYNNEI. The CDR3 covers 13 residues. The DNA of the CDR3 is TGTGCCAGCAGAGACGACAGGGCCCACGAGCAGTACTTC. Amino acid sequence: CASRDDRAHEQYF. The full variable domain, with the rest looked up from reference TRBV2 and TRBJ2-7, is EPEVTQTPSHQVTQMGQEVILRCVPISNHLYFYWYRQILGQKVEFLVSFYNNEISEKSEIFDDQFSVERPDGSNFTLKIRSTKLEDSAMYFCASRDDRAHEQYFGPGTRLTVT.

This clonotype was counted a few times. J is TRBJ2-7 and V is TRBV20-1, with D perhaps matching TRBD1 or TRBD2 (6 bases each). Trimming left V 6 bases short and J 3 bases short, with 18 bases between. The length of the CDR3 is 14 residues. Germline V gene data show CDR1 as DFQATT and CDR2 as SNEGSKA (reference sequence). CDR3 sequence: CSAFWGAGSYEQYF. For the CDR3, the DNA is TGCAGTGCCTTTTGGGGGGCAGGGAGCTACGAGCAGTACTTC.

V gene TRBV5-1 combines with J gene TRBJ1-1; 7 bases fit TRBD1. J was trimmed by 1 base and V by 3 bases; bases with no gene match: 6. The CDR3 runs to 15 residues. Germline CDR1 is SGHRS and CDR2 is YFSETQ. This CDR3 reads CASSSGQASNTEAFF. In nucleotides, the CDR3 is TGCGCCAGCAGCTCTGGACAGGCCTCGAACACTGAAGCTTTCTTT. Based on the CDR3 plus reference TRBV5-1 and TRBJ1-1, the full variable domain is KAGVTQTPRYLIKTRGQQVTLSCSPISGHRSVSWYQQTPGQGLQFLFEYFSETQRNKGNFPGRFSGRQFSNSRSEMNVSTLELGDSALYLCASSSGQASNTEAFFGQGTRLTVV.